This T cell receptor (beta chain) comes out of a study of cytomegalovirus exposure and HLA in healthy donors. General study points: Most TCR sequences showed up rarely, but some public TCRs showed up in many donors. A likely sequencing artifact accounted for one observed cluster of highly shared sequence variants. Highest at DRB1 and lowest at HLA-C, TCR association rates differed among HLA loci in a later analysis.

Germline V lookup: CDR1 SEHNR, CDR2 FQNEAQ (reference sequence). V lost 1 base and J 9 bases, leaving 13 bases between the germline ends. The CDR3 loop spans 13 amino acids. Notes on this clone: Its antigen is unidentified.

It was with 60 Vbeta and 13 Jbeta primers that the PCR ran. Sequenced by immunoSEQ multiplex PCR; TCRdb stores in-frame clones only, minus some. This repertoire shows roughly 240,000 clones, about three quarters found once; its top ten account for less than 0.6%. Material: PBMCs. The V and J genes are TRBV7-9 and TRBJ2-7; D not resolved. The receptor was isolated from a boy between 10 and 17 years old in good health and CMV-seronegative. CDR3 protein: CASSLGDRPGQYF. CDR3 sequence (DNA): TGTGCCAGCAGCTTAGGCGATCGGCCAGGGCAGTACTTC.